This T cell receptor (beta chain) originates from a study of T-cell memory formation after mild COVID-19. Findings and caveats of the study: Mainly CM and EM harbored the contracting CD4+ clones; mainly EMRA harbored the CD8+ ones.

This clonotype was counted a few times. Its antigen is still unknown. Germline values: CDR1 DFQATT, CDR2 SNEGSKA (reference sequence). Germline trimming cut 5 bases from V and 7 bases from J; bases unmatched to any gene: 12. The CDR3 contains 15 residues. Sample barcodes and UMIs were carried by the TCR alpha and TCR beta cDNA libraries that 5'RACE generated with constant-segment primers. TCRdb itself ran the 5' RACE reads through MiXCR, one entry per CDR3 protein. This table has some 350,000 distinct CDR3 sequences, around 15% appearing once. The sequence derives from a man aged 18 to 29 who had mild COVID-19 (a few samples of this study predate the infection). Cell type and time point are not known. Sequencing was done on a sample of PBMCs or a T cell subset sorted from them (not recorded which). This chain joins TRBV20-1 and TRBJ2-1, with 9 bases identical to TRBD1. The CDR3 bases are TGCAGTGCTCCCAAAACAGGGGGCGCAAGGAATGAGCAGTTCTTC. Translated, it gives CSAPKTGGARNEQFF.